The 8 T cell receptor beta chains reported below all come from one sample, sequenced in a study of response to subunit inactivated influenza vaccine. TCRdb re-called the RT-PCR reads through MiXCR, storing one row per CDR3 protein. The sample consists of hundreds of thousands of distinct CDR3 sequences, about 11% of them appearing once. The source material was PBMCs from blood, sampled on the day of vaccination. The receptors come from a man aged 45 to 65 who received an inactivated influenza vaccine.

The rearrangement uses TRBV29-1 and TRBJ2-3, with TRBD2 as a possible D gene (6 bases). Germline V gene lookup returns CDR1 SQVTM and CDR2 ANQGSEA. Trimming cost V 4 bases and J 0 bases, with 14 bases left between them. The CDR3 has 15 amino acids. The CDR3 reads CSVGRAPLSTDTQYF. DNA of the CDR3: TGCAGCGTTGGGAGGGCCCCACTTAGCACAGATACGCAGTATTTT.

The chain uses TRBV6-2 or TRBV6-3 and TRBJ2-1, with TRBD2 identical over 10 bases. The CDR3 spans 14 residues. After removal of 2 bases from V and 8 bases from J, the junction contained 3 bases not matched to a gene. Per germline, CDR1 MNHEY and CDR2 SVGEGT. In DNA form, the CDR3 reads TGTGCCAGCAGTTACACTAGCGGGGTACATGAGCAGTTCTTC. Protein: CASSYTSGVHEQFF.

The rearrangement joins TRBV7-9 to TRBJ2-3, with TRBD2 identical over 9 bases. After removal of 4 bases from V and 5 bases from J, the junction contained 10 bases not matched to a gene. CDR3 length: 16 amino acids. In germline, CDR1 is SEHNR, CDR2 FQNEAQ (reference sequence). The CDR3 spells CASSSLRAGGKDTQYF. The CDR3 DNA reads as TGTGCCAGCAGCTCCCTACGGGCGGGGGGGAAAGATACGCAGTATTTT.

V gene TRBV7-9 combines with J gene TRBJ1-4, with no clear D. The germline gives CDR1 SEHNR, CDR2 FQNEAQ (reference sequence). Between the trimmed V and J ends, which lost 2 bases and 5 bases, there was a span of 9 bases. This CDR3 comprises 14 residues. CDR3 loop: CASSLSNRNEKLFF. The DNA for the CDR3 is TGTGCCAGCAGCTTAAGCAACAGAAATGAAAAACTGTTTTTT.

This clonotype was seen a handful of times. The gene calls are TRBV6-2 or TRBV6-3 and TRBJ2-1, with 12 positions matching TRBD2. Trimming at V came to 2 bases and at J to 0 bases, leaving 11 bases not matched to a gene. The CDR3 loop spans 20 amino acids. Germline V gene data show CDR1 as MNHEY and CDR2 as SVGEGT. The CDR3 here is CASSYTIGTSGFSSYNEQFF. Written as DNA, the CDR3 is TGTGCCAGCAGTTACACAATCGGGACTAGCGGGTTTAGCTCCTACAATGAGCAGTTCTTC.

The chain combines TRBV28 with TRBJ1-5, with D possibly being TRBD1 (5 bases). There are 14 residues in the CDR3. Trimming took 6 bases from V and 0 from J, leaving 9 bases between them. Germline V lookup: CDR1 MDHEN, CDR2 SYDVKM. The CDR3 loop is CASRPTASNQPQHF. The CDR3 region has the DNA TGTGCCAGCAGACCGACAGCTAGCAATCAGCCCCAGCATTTT.

This clonotype was detected only a few times. This sequence joins TRBV4-3 and TRBJ2-1, with 7 bases that match TRBD2. Germline V gene lookup returns CDR1 LGHNA and CDR2 YSLEER. This CDR3 spans 16 amino acids. Germline trimming cut 2 bases from V and 4 bases from J; bases unmatched to any gene: 8. Written as DNA, the CDR3 is TGCGCCAGCAGCCAATCTTCACTAGCGAATTACAATGAGCAGTTCTTC. Translated: CASSQSSLANYNEQFF.

The rearrangement joins TRBV10-2 to TRBJ2-2; D remains unclear. The CDR3 has 14 amino acids. Trimming cost V 7 bases and J 0 bases, with 9 bases left between them. Germline V gives CDR1 WSHSY, CDR2 SAAADI. The CDR3 DNA sequence: TGCGCCAGCATGGGTTTAACGAACACCGGGGAGCTGTTTTTT. Encoded protein: CASMGLTNTGELFF.